The source of this T cell receptor beta chain is a study of Ad26.COV2.S vaccination and SARS-CoV-2 variants. Study-level background: As a participant in COV1001, the donor was in the Ad26.COV2.S trial arm. Intramuscularly, Ad26.COV2.S was given either once or twice, 56 days apart. Study-level results: Responses of T cells in total may have been underestimated by the TCR breadth and depth analyses.

A note on this clone: Its specificity is unknown.

Profiling relied on immunoSEQ multiplex PCR, and the TCRdb table lists in-frame clones only, not all of them. The sample holds under 600,000 clones, nearly 90% seen once. Treatment meaning: some 20 received Ad26.COV2.S at low or high dose, single or two shots; about five received placebo; per-sample allocation not given. Sampling took place 63 days after the first vaccine or placebo injection. With 4 bases clipped from V and 0 bases from J, the junction kept 5 bases outside the gene matches. This CDR3 is 16 amino acids long. Germline lookup yields CDR1 SGHRS and CDR2 YFSETQ. The V and J genes are TRBV5-1 and TRBJ2-7; 12 bases map to TRBD2. Here the sequenced sample was peripheral blood, taken in a trial of Ad26.COV2.S vaccine versus placebo. The TCR sequence derives from a person between 18 and 65 years old who received the Ad26.COV2.S COVID-19 vaccine or a placebo. CDR3 bases: TGCGCCAGCAGCCCAAGACTAGCGGGGGTCTCCTACGAGCAGTACTTC. The encoded protein is CASSPRLAGVSYEQYF.